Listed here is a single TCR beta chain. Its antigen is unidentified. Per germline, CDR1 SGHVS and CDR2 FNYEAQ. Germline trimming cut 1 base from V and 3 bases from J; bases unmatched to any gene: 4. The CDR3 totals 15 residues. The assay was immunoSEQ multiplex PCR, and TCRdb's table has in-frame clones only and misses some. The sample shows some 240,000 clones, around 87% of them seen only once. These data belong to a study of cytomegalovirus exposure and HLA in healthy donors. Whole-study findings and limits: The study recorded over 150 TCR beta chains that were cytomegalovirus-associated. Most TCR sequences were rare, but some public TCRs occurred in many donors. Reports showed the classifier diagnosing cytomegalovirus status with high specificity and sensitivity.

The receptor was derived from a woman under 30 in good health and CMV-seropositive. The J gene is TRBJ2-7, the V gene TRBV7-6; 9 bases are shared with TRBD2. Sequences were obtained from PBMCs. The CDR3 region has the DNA TGTGCCAGCAGCTTAGAGGCTAGCGGGGACTACGAGCAGTACTTC. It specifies CASSLEASGDYEQYF. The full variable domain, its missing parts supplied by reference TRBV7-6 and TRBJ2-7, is GAGVSQSPRYKVTKRGQDVALRCDPISGHVSLYWYRQALGQGPEFLTYFNYEAQQDKSGLPNDRFSAERPEGSISTLTIQRTEQRDSAMYRCASSLEASGDYEQYFGPGTRLTVT.